This passage covers 8 T cell receptor beta chains from one sample sequenced in a study of blood T cell repertoires in COVID-19. Using immunoSEQ multiplex PCR, the repertoire was profiled, and TCRdb retains in-frame clones only, with some absent. This sample has around 170,000 clones, with around 86% found just once. The source material was peripheral blood. These TCRs come from a woman aged 40-49 years with acute or convalescent COVID-19.

V and J are TRBV27 and TRBJ2-1, with 13 bases matching TRBD2. Germline V lookup: CDR1 MNHEY, CDR2 SMNVEV (reference sequence). The CDR3 runs to 16 residues. Trimming removed 6 bases from V and 7 bases from J; junction bases left unmatched: 9. This CDR3 is CASSPPGLAGLNEQFF. In DNA, the CDR3 is TGTGCCAGCAGCCCTCCGGGACTAGCGGGATTAAATGAGCAGTTCTTC.

J is TRBJ2-2 and V is TRBV27; D is undetermined. Germline V gives CDR1 MNHEY, CDR2 SMNVEV (reference sequence). Trimming took 5 bases from V and 3 from J, leaving 13 bases between them. The CDR3 runs 15 residues. The DNA of the CDR3 is TGTGCCAGCAGTCATCAGAGGCTCCACACCGGGGAGCTGTTTTTT. It translates to CASSHQRLHTGELFF.

The rearrangement joins TRBV28 to TRBJ2-5; 9 positions match TRBD1. This CDR3 spans 16 amino acids. The V and J ends lost 5 bases and 5 bases, in that order; junction bases with no gene match: 12. Germline values: CDR1 MDHEN, CDR2 SYDVKM. CDR3 sequence (DNA): TGTGCCAGCAGTCCATCGGGACAGGGAGGGTGGGAGACCCAGTACTTC. Protein: CASSPSGQGGWETQYF.

The table lists this clone with a few counts. The chain links TRBV18 to TRBJ1-1; 7 nucleotides agree with TRBD1. This CDR3 spans 15 amino acids. Germline loops: CDR1 KGHSH, CDR2 LQKENI. The J segment lost 4 bases and the V segment lost 2 bases, leaving 7 bases of the junction unmatched. This CDR3 is CASSPEYRGGTEAFF. As DNA, the CDR3 is TGTGCCAGCTCACCAGAATACAGGGGTGGCACTGAAGCTTTCTTT.

V usage is TRBV15 and J usage is TRBJ1-6, with 7 bases matching TRBD1. Looked up from germline, CDR1 is LNHNV and CDR2 is YYDKDF (reference sequence). CDR3 length: 16 residues. The junction had 6 bases not matched to a gene; V was cut back by 0 bases and J by 7 bases. CDR3 sequence: CATSREFARGNSPLHF. CDR3 DNA sequence: TGTGCCACCAGCAGAGAATTTGCCAGGGGGAATTCACCCCTCCACTTT.

This clone showed up just a few times. V usage is TRBV2 and J usage is TRBJ2-5; D gene ambiguous. CDR1 SNHLY and CDR2 FYNNEI come from the germline V gene. This CDR3 contains 13 residues. V dropped 8 bases and J dropped 3 bases, with 13 bases sitting between them. The CDR3 protein is CASERVWKETQYF. In nucleotides, the CDR3 is TGTGCCAGCGAGCGCGTTTGGAAAGAGACCCAGTACTTC. The entire variable domain, with the rest obtained from reference TRBV2 and TRBJ2-5, is as follows: EPEVTQTPSHQVTQMGQEVILRCVPISNHLYFYWYRQILGQKVEFLVSFYNNEISEKSEIFDDQFSVERPDGSNFTLKIRSTKLEDSAMYFCASERVWKETQYFGPGTRLLVL.

V is TRBV7-9 and J is TRBJ2-3, with a possible D match to TRBD2 (6 bases). V was clipped by 4 bases and J by 3 bases, with 14 bases between them. Germline-derived CDR1 and CDR2 are SEHNR and FQNEAQ (reference sequence). The CDR3 has 15 amino acids. The CDR3 spells CASSSTGTGTDTQYF. CDR3 in DNA: TGTGCCAGCAGCTCAACCGGGACTGGGACAGATACGCAGTATTTT.

The genes are TRBV28 and TRBJ1-1; TRBD1 is a possible D gene (6 bases). Germline V lookup: CDR1 MDHEN, CDR2 SYDVKM. This CDR3 has 13 amino acids. The V end lost 3 bases, the J end lost 7 bases, and 12 bases lay between the germline ends. CDR3 sequence (DNA): TGTGCCAGCAGTTTCAGTGGGGGCGTTGAAGCTTTCTTT. It specifies CASSFSGGVEAFF.